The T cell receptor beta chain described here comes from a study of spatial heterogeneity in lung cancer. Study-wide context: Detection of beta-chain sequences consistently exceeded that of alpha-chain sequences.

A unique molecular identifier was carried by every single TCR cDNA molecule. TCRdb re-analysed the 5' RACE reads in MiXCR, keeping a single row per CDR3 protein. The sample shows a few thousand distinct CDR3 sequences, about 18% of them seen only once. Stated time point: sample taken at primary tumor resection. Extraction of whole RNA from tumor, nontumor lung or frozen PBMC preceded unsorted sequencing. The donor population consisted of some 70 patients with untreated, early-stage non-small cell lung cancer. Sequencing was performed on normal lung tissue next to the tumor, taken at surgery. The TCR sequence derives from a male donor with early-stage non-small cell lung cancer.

CDR3 DNA sequence: TGTGCCAGCAGCTCCTATGCCCTAGTCGAGCAGTACTTC. Translating gives CASSSYALVEQYF. This rearrangement joins TRBV5-4 to TRBJ2-7; D is uncertain. This CDR3 contains 13 residues. CDR1 is SGHNT, CDR2 YYREEE, per germline (reference sequence). V lost 3 bases and J 6 bases, leaving 13 bases between the germline ends.